This paragraph covers one TCR beta chain sequence. Antigen: not known. This entry comes from a study of cytomegalovirus exposure and HLA in healthy donors. Overall study context: About four fifths of 300 to 450 genotyped donors fell in the Caucasian-associated ancestry cluster.

CDR1 and CDR2 (germline): SGHNT, YENEEA. The CDR3 sequence is 13 residues long. Deletions cut 1 base from V and 0 bases from J, with 4 bases between. The study ran its PCR with 60 Vbeta and 13 Jbeta primers. Using immunoSEQ multiplex PCR, the repertoire was profiled, and TCRdb retains in-frame clones only, with some absent. This table holds a few hundred thousand clones, about four fifths found once. Regarding the study as a whole: In a later analysis, V- and J-gene trimming of beta chains associated with a DCLRE1C missense variant, replicated independently. At a 0.05 false discovery rate, a later analysis found 16,951 TCR beta sequences to be associated with HLA alleles.

The chain combines TRBV11-3 with TRBJ2-7; D is unclear. The sequenced material came from PBMCs. The source is a girl aged 2-10 years in good health and CMV-seronegative. CDR3 amino acids: CASSLGSSYEQYF. Written as DNA, the CDR3 is TGTGCCAGCAGCTTAGGTAGCTCCTACGAGCAGTACTTC.